This T cell receptor (beta chain) is drawn from a study of cytomegalovirus exposure and HLA in healthy donors. The PCR had 60 Vbeta and 13 Jbeta primers. The method was immunoSEQ multiplex PCR; TCRdb's version includes in-frame clones alone and lacks a portion of them. The data show about 130,000 clones, roughly 77% seen once. CDR3 size: 12 residues. Trimming took off 0 bases at V and 6 bases at J, with 5 bases between the two ends. CDR1 and CDR2 from the germline V gene are SGHRS and YFSETQ. About this clone: Its antigen is as yet unknown.

Overall study findings and caveats: Previously analyzed data showed that most TCR beta V segments were productive at a frequency of about 90% or about 30%.

The chain employs TRBV5-1 and TRBJ2-3; no reliable D call. The TCR comes from a man younger than 40 in good health. The specimen sequenced was PBMCs. CDR3 loop: CASSLDRDTQYF. The CDR3 nucleotides read TGCGCCAGCAGCTTGGACCGGGATACGCAGTATTTT.